The rows below give T cell receptor beta chains drawn from one sample of a study of shared clonotypes between healthy human individuals. Some clones are missing from TCRdb's copy, which holds only in-frame ones; the method was immunoSEQ multiplex PCR. The sample lists some 2 million clones, 85% to 95% occurring once. Sequences were obtained from naive CD8+ T cells sorted from blood. These receptors were taken from a man between 18 and 29 years old in good health. CDR3s include the opening cysteine and the closing phenylalanine or tryptophan. D genes are given only for firm matches. Rows may omit the clone size; those that give it use once, few, many or a size class.

d_call j_call clone_size v_call cdr3_nt cdr3_aa
- TRBJ2-5 - TRBV10-2 TGCGCCAGTTTAGGGGGGGGCCAAGAGACCCAGTACTTC CASLGGGQETQYF
- TRBJ2-7 once TRBV6-1 TGTGCCAGCACCCCACGGGGGTCTGCCTACGAGCAGTACTTC CASTPRGSAYEQYF
- TRBJ2-2 - TRBV18 TGTGCCAGCTCAGGTACAGACAGTCTTGGCACCGGGGAGCTGTTTTTT CASSGTDSLGTGELFF
TRBD1 TRBJ1-1 once TRBV9 TGTGCCAGCAGCGTAACTCCGGGACAGGGAAGTACTGAAGCTTTCTTT CASSVTPGQGSTEAFF
- TRBJ2-3 - TRBV4-1 TGCGCCAGCAGCCAAGATCGGGACCTGAATAGAGATACGCAGTATTTT CASSQDRDLNRDTQYF
- TRBJ1-4 - TRBV18 TGTGCCAGCTCACCGCCCCCTGCTACAACTAATGAAAAACTGTTTTTT CASSPPPATTNEKLFF
TRBD2 TRBJ2-1 - TRBV19 TGTGCCAGTAGTCGCGGACTAGCGGAGGGGTACAATGAGCAGTTCTTC CASSRGLAEGYNEQFF
- TRBJ1-3 - TRBV7-8 TGTGCCAGCAGCTTAGTCGACAGTTACTCTGGAAACACCATATATTTT CASSLVDSYSGNTIYF
TRBD2 TRBJ2-1 once TRBV19 TGTGCCAGTAGGGATTTAGCGGGAACCTACAATGAGCAGTTCTTC CASRDLAGTYNEQFF
TRBD1 TRBJ1-2 - TRBV27 TGTGCCAGCAGTGCGTACCCCCGGGACAGTAACTATGGCTACACCTTC CASSAYPRDSNYGYTF
- TRBJ2-7 - TRBV18 TGTGCCAGCTCACCCTCATCGGGACTGGGAACCTACGAGCAGTACTTC CASSPSSGLGTYEQYF
- TRBJ2-5 once TRBV28 TGTGCCAGCAGTAATAGGAACCAACAAGAGACCCAGTACTTC CASSNRNQQETQYF
- TRBJ2-7 - TRBV7-8 TGTGCCAGCAGCCCCGGGGACTTCAATCCAGGCGAGCAGTACTTC CASSPGDFNPGEQYF
- TRBJ1-1 - TRBV30 TGTGCCTGGAGTCATGTGGGAACGAACACTGAAGCTTTCTTT CAWSHVGTNTEAFF
TRBD2 TRBJ2-7 - TRBV4-3 TGCGCCAGCAGCCAAGGGCTAGCGGGATTGTACGAGCAGTACTTC CASSQGLAGLYEQYF
- TRBJ1-4 - TRBV25-1 TGTGCCAGCAGTGAATGGCCAGCGGGTTCAACTAATGAAAAACTGTTTTTT CASSEWPAGSTNEKLFF
- TRBJ2-1 once TRBV4-1 TGCGCCAGCAGCCAAGCACCCGACAGAGACAATGAGCAGTTCTTC CASSQAPDRDNEQFF
- TRBJ1-4 - TRBV6-5 TGTGCCAGCAGTCCACAGGGAGCTAATGAAAAACTGTTTTTT CASSPQGANEKLFF
- TRBJ2-5 once TRBV6-5 TGTGCCAGCAGTTCCAAAAGAGAGACCCAGTACTTC CASSSKRETQYF
- TRBJ2-5 - TRBV13 TGTGCCAGCAGCTTAGTAGCCGAAGAGACCCAGTACTTC CASSLVAEETQYF
- TRBJ2-1 - TRBV19 TGTGCCAGTAGTATAGATAGTAGCCGGCACAATGAGCAGTTCTTC CASSIDSSRHNEQFF
- TRBJ1-2 once TRBV5-4 TGTGCCAGCAGCTTCGGCAGGGAGTCTAACTATGGCTACACCTTC CASSFGRESNYGYTF
- TRBJ1-1 - TRBV5-6 TGTGCCAGCAGCTTGGCGAGAGACAGAAACACTGAAGCTTTCTTT CASSLARDRNTEAFF
- TRBJ2-7 - TRBV4-1 TGCGCCAGCAGCCAAGAAGAGGGCTCCTACGAGCAGTACTTC CASSQEEGSYEQYF
- TRBJ2-7 - TRBV6-6 TGTGCCAGCAGTTCCGACTACGAGCAGTACTTC CASSSDYEQYF
TRBD2 TRBJ2-2 - TRBV11-2 TGTGCCAGCAGCCCCACCGTGAGCGGGAGAGGGGAGCTGTTTTTT CASSPTVSGRGELFF
- TRBJ1-1 - TRBV6-4 TGTGCCAGCAGGGAGAGGGGAGGGAACACTGAAGCTTTCTTT CASRERGGNTEAFF
TRBD1 TRBJ1-2 - TRBV9 TGTGCCAGCAGCGGAGACAGGGGGCATGACTATGGCTACACCTTC CASSGDRGHDYGYTF
TRBD2 TRBJ2-1 - TRBV13 TGTGCCAGCAGCCCCTTAGCGGGAGGGAATGAGCAGTTCTTC CASSPLAGGNEQFF
TRBD2 TRBJ2-7 - TRBV18 TGTGCCAGCTCACCAGAGACCTACCTAGCGGGAGGGCACGACGAGCAGTACTTC CASSPETYLAGGHDEQYF
- TRBJ1-5 - TRBV6-5 TGTGCCAGCAGTTTGGGGGTACAGGTTAGCAATCAGCCCCAGCATTTT CASSLGVQVSNQPQHF
- TRBJ1-6 - TRBV4-1 TGCGCCAGCAGCCACTCCGGGACAAGCTATAATTCACCCCTCCACTTT CASSHSGTSYNSPLHF
- TRBJ2-7 - TRBV5-1 TGCGCCAGCAGCCCGACGGCAGGGTTCGACGAGCAGTACTTC CASSPTAGFDEQYF
- TRBJ2-7 - TRBV6-1 TGTGCCAGCAGTGAAGGAGCTGGAACAACCTACGAGCAGTACTTC CASSEGAGTTYEQYF
- TRBJ2-7 - TRBV5-1 TGCGCCAGCAGCGGGGGTTCCTACGAGCAGTACTTC CASSGGSYEQYF
- TRBJ1-2 - TRBV5-6 TGTGCCAGCAGCTTGGTGGACACTAACTATGGCTACACCTTC CASSLVDTNYGYTF
- TRBJ2-7 - TRBV4-2 TGTGCCAGCAGCCAAGTGGAGGGTCCGGTCGAGCAGTACTTC CASSQVEGPVEQYF
- TRBJ2-1 - TRBV27 TGTGCCAGCCACGGGGGGCTAGCGGAGGACAATGAGCAGTTCTTC CASHGGLAEDNEQFF
TRBD1 TRBJ2-7 - TRBV10-2 TGCGCCAGCAGTGAGGGACAGGGGGAGTACTACGAGCAGTACTTC CASSEGQGEYYEQYF
TRBD1 TRBJ1-1 - TRBV13 TGTGCCAGCAGACATGGGACAGGGGCGAACACTGAAGCTTTCTTT CASRHGTGANTEAFF
- TRBJ1-5 - TRBV27 TGTGCCAGCAGTACCCAGGGAGTCAGTCAGCCCCAGCATTTT CASSTQGVSQPQHF
- TRBJ1-2 once TRBV27 TGTGCCAGCAGTTTATCGACAGACTTCTATGGCTACACCTTC CASSLSTDFYGYTF